This T cell receptor (beta chain) was sequenced during a study of cytomegalovirus exposure and HLA in healthy donors. Germline V CDR1 and CDR2: ENHRY, SYGVKD. The CDR3 consists of 12 residues. V was clipped by 4 bases and J by 4 bases, with 8 bases between them. As to this clone: Its antigen is not known.

Study conclusions and caveats: DRB1 had the most TCR associations and HLA-C the fewest, a later analysis found, with rates varying by HLA locus.

The primer mix had 60 Vbeta and 13 Jbeta primers. TCRdb's table, derived via immunoSEQ multiplex PCR, lists solely in-frame clones and lacks some. The repertoire holds 100,000 to 150,000 clones, 78% seen once, with about 11% in the top ten. The chain uses TRBV10-3 and TRBJ2-7; D is unresolved. The specimen sequenced was PBMCs. The receptor was isolated from a man aged 25 to 40 in good health and CMV-seropositive. The chain's CDR3 is CAISATVYEQYF. CDR3 DNA: TGTGCCATCAGTGCTACAGTGTACGAGCAGTACTTC.